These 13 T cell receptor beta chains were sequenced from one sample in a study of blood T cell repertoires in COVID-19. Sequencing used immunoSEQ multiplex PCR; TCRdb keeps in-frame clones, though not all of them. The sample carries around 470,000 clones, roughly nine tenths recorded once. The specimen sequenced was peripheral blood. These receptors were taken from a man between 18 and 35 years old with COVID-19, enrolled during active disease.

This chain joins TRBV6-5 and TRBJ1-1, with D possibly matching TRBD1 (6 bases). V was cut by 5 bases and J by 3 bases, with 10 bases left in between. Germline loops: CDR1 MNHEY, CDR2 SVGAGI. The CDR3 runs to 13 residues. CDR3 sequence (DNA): TGTGCCAGCAGTAACAGGGCGTACACTGAAGCTTTCTTT. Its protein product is CASSNRAYTEAFF.

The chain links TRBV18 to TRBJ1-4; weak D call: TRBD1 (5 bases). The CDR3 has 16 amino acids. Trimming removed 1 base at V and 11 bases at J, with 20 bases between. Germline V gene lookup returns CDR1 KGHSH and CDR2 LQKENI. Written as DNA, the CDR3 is TGTGCCAGCTCACCACGGCCGGAGGGGCGGGGAATGAAACTGTTTTTT. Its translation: CASSPRPEGRGMKLFF. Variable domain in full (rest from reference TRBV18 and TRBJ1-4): NAGVMQNPRHLVRRRGQEARLRCSPMKGHSHVYWYRQLPEEGLKFMVYLQKENIIDESGMPKERFSAEFPKEGPSILRIQQVVRGDSAAYFCASSPRPEGRGMKLFFGSGTQLSVL.

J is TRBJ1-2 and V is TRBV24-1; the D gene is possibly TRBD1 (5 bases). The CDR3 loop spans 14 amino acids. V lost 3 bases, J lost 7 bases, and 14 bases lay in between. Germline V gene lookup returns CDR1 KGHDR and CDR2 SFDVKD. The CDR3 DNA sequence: TGTGCCACCAGTGATGCTGCAGGGCCGGGTGGCTACACCTTC. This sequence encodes CATSDAAGPGGYTF.

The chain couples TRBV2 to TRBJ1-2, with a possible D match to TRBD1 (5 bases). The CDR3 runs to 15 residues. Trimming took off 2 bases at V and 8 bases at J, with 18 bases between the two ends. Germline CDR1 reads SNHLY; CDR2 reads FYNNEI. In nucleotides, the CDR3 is TGTGCCAGCAGTGAATCAGGTGGCAGGGTGGGAGGCTACACCTTC. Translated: CASSESGGRVGGYTF.

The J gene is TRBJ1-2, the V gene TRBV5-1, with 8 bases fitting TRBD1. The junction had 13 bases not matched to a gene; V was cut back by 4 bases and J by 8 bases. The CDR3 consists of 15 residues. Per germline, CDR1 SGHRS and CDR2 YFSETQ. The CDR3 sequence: CASSPEGRGRDGYTF. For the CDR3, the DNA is TGCGCCAGCAGCCCGGAGGGCAGGGGGCGTGACGGCTACACCTTC. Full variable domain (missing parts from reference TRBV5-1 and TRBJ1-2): KAGVTQTPRYLIKTRGQQVTLSCSPISGHRSVSWYQQTPGQGLQFLFEYFSETQRNKGNFPGRFSGRQFSNSRSEMNVSTLELGDSALYLCASSPEGRGRDGYTFGSGTRLTVV.

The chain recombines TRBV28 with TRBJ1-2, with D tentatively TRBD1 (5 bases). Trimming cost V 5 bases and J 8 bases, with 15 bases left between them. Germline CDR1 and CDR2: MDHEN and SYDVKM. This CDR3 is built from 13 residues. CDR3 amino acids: CASSKGGTRGYTF. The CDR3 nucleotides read TGTGCCAGCAGTAAAGGCGGGACGCGGGGCTACACCTTC.

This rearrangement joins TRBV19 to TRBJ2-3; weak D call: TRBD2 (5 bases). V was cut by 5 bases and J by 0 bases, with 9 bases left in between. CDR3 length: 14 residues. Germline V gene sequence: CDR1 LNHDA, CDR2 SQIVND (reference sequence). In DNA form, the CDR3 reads TGTGCCAGTAGTCAGCGGAGTAGCACAGATACGCAGTATTTT. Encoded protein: CASSQRSSTDTQYF.

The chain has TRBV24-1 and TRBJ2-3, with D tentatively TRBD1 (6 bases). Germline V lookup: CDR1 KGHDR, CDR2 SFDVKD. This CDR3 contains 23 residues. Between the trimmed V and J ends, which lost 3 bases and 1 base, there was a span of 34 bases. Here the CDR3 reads CATSDTRDKVCLFIREGTDTQYF. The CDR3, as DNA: TGTGCCACCAGTGATACCCGGGACAAAGTTTGTCTCTTTATACGCGAGGGCACAGATACGCAGTATTTT.

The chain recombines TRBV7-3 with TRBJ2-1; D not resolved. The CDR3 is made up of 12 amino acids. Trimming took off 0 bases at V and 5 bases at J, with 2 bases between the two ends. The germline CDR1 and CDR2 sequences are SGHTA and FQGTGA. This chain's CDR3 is CASSLTNNEQFF. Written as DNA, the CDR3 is TGTGCCAGCAGCTTAACTAACAATGAGCAGTTCTTC.

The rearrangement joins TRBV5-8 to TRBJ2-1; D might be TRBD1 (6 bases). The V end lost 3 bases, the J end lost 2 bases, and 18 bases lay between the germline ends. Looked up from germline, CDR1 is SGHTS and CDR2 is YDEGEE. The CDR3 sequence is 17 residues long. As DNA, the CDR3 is TGTGCCAGCAGCTCCAATCAGGGGCTGAACCCCTACAATGAGCAGTTCTTC. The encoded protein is CASSSNQGLNPYNEQFF.

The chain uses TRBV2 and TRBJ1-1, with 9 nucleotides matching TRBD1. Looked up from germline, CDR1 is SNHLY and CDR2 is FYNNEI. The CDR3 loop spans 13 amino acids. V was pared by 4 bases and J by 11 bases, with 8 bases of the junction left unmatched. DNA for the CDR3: TGTGCCAGCAGTGCTCCTCCGACAGGGGGTGCTTTCTTT. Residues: CASSAPPTGGAFF.

DNA of the CDR3: TGTGCCAGCAGCTTAACGGCGGGGGTGGACAATGAGCAGTTCTTC. Its translation: CASSLTAGVDNEQFF. The chain has TRBV11-2 and TRBJ2-1; 7 bases match TRBD2. This CDR3 region has 15 residues. V trimming: 2 bases; J trimming: 5 bases; junction bases outside the gene matches: 6. Per the germline V gene, CDR1 is SGHAT and CDR2 is FQNNGV.

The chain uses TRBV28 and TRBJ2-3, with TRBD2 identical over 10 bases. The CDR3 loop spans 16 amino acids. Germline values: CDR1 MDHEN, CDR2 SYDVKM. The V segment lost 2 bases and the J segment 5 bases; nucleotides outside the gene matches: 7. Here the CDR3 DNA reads TGTGCCAGCAGTTTAAGCCTAGCGGGAGTCGAAGATACGCAGTATTTT. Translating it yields CASSLSLAGVEDTQYF.